The clone carrying this T cell receptor beta chain was seen at least ten times. The sample comes from a study of early T cells in non-severe SARS-CoV-2 infection. This CDR3 is built from 18 residues. TCRdb processed the 5' RACE reads anew with MiXCR; each CDR3 protein has one entry. Counted here are tens of thousands of distinct CDR3 sequences, approximately 5% occurring once; the ten biggest clones make up about 7.8%. This chain joins TRBV3-2 and TRBJ2-3; the table's D gene call, TRBD2, was not cross checked with the DNA. TRBV3-2 is deemed a pseudogene. This receptor was identified in an adult who was a healthcare worker with PCR-confirmed SARS-CoV-2 infection or an uninfected control (not recorded which). The sample taken for sequencing was whole blood. The CDR3 DNA sequence: TGTGCCAGCAGCCAATTCCCGGGACTAGCGGGGGAAAACAATACGCAGTATTTT. Translating it yields CASSQFPGLAGENNTQYF.